The 9 T cell receptor beta chains below all came from one sample that was sequenced in a study of patients and donors after allogeneic stem cell transplantation. TCRdb re-called the RT-PCR reads with MiXCR, one entry per CDR3 protein. The sample includes under 200,000 distinct CDR3 sequences, roughly 31% seen only once; the top ten take 3.2%. The material sequenced was blood, either unsorted or a sorted T cell fraction (not recorded which). The receptors here all came from a human donor who was either an allogeneic HSCT recipient or a stem cell or donor lymphocyte infusion donor (not recorded which). It is not recorded whose cells these are; they may come from a transplant donor.

This clonotype was counted only a few times. J is TRBJ2-7 and V is TRBV29-1; D is possibly TRBD1 or TRBD2 (7 bases each). The V gene lost 5 bases and the J gene lost 0 bases, with 17 bases spanning the gap. Per the germline V gene, CDR1 is SQVTM and CDR2 is ANQGSEA. The CDR3 spans 15 residues. In DNA form, the CDR3 reads TGCAGCGTTTCCAACAGGGGCGGGAGCTCCTACGAGCAGTACTTC. It encodes CSVSNRGGSSYEQYF.

This sequence joins TRBV9 and TRBJ2-7; 9 bases are a match to TRBD2. The CDR3 consists of 14 residues. From germline, CDR1 is SGDLS and CDR2 YYNGEE. V shed 4 bases and J 7 bases; nucleotides not matched to a gene: 9. DNA for the CDR3: TGTGCCAGCAGCCCGAGCGGGAGGCAGTGGGAGCAGTACTTC. Its translation is CASSPSGRQWEQYF.

This clonotype was recorded a few times. This chain links TRBV20-1 with TRBJ2-4; tentatively, D is TRBD1 (6 bases). Germline lookup yields CDR1 DFQATT and CDR2 SNEGSKA (reference sequence). V lost 5 bases, J lost 1 base, and 18 bases lay in between. CDR3 length: 16 amino acids. DNA for the CDR3: TGCAGTGCTGCCTACAGGGCTGGGAGTGCCAAAAACATTCAGTACTTC. It codes for CSAAYRAGSAKNIQYF.

This chain joins TRBV7-6 and TRBJ2-2; maybe TRBD1 (6 bases). Trimming took 7 bases from V and 1 from J, leaving 13 bases between them. Per the germline V gene, CDR1 is SGHVS and CDR2 is FNYEAQ. The CDR3 has 15 residues. In nucleotides, the CDR3 is TGTGCCAGCACCCTTCGGACAGAGAACACCGGGGAGCTGTTTTTT. As protein: CASTLRTENTGELFF.

This sequence joins TRBV30 and TRBJ1-2; D perhaps matches TRBD1 (5 bases). There are 13 residues in the CDR3. The germline V and J ends were trimmed by 1 base and 8 bases, with 14 bases remaining between them. The germline CDR1 and CDR2 sequences are GTSNPN and SVGIG (reference sequence). The CDR3: CAWSGTAAGGYTF. For the CDR3, the DNA is TGTGCCTGGAGTGGGACCGCCGCAGGGGGCTACACCTTC.

V and J are TRBV4-2 and TRBJ2-3, with D possibly matching TRBD1 (6 bases). V was cut by 4 bases and J by 5 bases, with 13 bases left in between. Germline V gives CDR1 LGHNA, CDR2 YNFKEQ. This CDR3 is 14 amino acids long. The CDR3 reads CASSRIPQGDTQYF. CDR3 sequence (DNA): TGTGCCAGCAGCCGAATTCCACAGGGAGATACGCAGTATTTT.

V and J are TRBV12-3 or TRBV12-4 and TRBJ2-1; either TRBD1 or TRBD2 may supply D (5 bases each). Trimming left V 5 bases short and J 8 bases short, with 22 bases between. CDR3 length: 16 residues. Here the CDR3 reads CASSPGTESMVDEQFF. The DNA for the CDR3 is TGTGCCAGCAGTCCCGGGACGGAGTCGATGGTCGATGAGCAGTTCTTC.

V and J are TRBV24-1 and TRBJ1-3, with D unclear. V lost 7 bases, J lost 0 bases, and 9 bases lay in between. The CDR3 contains 14 residues. Germline CDR1 is KGHDR and CDR2 is SFDVKD. The DNA for the CDR3 is TGTGCCACCAGCGAAGGGTTCTCTGGAAACACCATATATTTT. Translating gives CATSEGFSGNTIYF.

This clonotype was seen only a few times. V gene TRBV6-2 or TRBV6-3 combines with J gene TRBJ2-5; 10 bases match TRBD1. The germline gives CDR1 MNHEY, CDR2 SVGEGT. J gave up 4 bases and V 7 bases, and 9 bases lay outside the gene matches. The CDR3 contains 15 residues. Here the CDR3 DNA reads TGTGCCAGCAAGGGACAGGGGAAAATCGGAGAGACCCAGTACTTC. It translates to CASKGQGKIGETQYF.